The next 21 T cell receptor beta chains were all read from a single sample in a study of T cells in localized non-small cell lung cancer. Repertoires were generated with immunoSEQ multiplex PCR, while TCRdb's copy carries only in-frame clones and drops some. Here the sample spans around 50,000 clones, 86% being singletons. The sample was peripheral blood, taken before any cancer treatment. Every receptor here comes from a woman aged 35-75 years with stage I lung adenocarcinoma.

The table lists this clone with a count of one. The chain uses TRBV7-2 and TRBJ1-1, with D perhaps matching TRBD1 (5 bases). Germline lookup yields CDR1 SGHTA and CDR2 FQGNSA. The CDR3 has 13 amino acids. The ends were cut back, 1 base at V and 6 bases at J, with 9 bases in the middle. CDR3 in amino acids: CASSLGGDAEAFF. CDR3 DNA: TGTGCCAGCAGCTTAGGAGGGGACGCTGAAGCTTTCTTT.

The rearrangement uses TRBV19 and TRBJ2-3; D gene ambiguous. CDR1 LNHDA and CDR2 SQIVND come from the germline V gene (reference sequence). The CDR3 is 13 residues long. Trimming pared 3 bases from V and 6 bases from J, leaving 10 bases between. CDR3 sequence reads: CASSIPPVDTQYF. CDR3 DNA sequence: TGTGCCAGTAGTATCCCGCCGGTGGATACGCAGTATTTT.

The CDR3 reads CATERDRDQPQHF. DNA of the CDR3: TGTGCCACCGAGCGGGACAGGGACCAGCCCCAGCATTTT. The chain couples TRBV10-3 to TRBJ1-5; 9 positions match TRBD1. V was pared by 10 bases and J by 7 bases, with 8 bases of the junction left unmatched. Germline CDR1 and CDR2: ENHRY and SYGVKD. The CDR3 extends over 13 amino acids.

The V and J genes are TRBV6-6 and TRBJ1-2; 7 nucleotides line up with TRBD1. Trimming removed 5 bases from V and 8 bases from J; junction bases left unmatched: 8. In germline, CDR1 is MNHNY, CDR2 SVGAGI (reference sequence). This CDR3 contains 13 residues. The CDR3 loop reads CASSRQGTDGYTF. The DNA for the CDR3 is TGTGCCAGCAGTAGACAGGGAACAGACGGCTACACCTTC.

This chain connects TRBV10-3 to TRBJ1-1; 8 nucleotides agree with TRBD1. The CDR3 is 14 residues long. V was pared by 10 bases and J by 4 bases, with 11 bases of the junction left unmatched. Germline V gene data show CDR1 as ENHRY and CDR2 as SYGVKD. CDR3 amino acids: CATQTTGESTEAFF. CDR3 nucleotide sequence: TGTGCCACGCAAACGACAGGGGAGAGCACTGAAGCTTTCTTT.

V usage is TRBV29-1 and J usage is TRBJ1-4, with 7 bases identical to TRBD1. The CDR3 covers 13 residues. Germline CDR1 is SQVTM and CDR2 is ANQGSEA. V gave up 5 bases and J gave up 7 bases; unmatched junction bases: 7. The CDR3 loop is CSVPGGQVEKLFF. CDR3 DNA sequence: TGCAGCGTTCCAGGGGGGCAAGTTGAAAAACTGTTTTTT.

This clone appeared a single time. The chain's CDR3 is CAISESDPYEQYF. CDR3 DNA sequence: TGTGCCATCAGTGAGTCAGACCCATACGAGCAGTACTTC. The J gene is TRBJ2-7, the V gene TRBV10-3; D unresolved. The CDR3 loop spans 13 amino acids. The ends were cut back, 0 bases at V and 4 bases at J, with 7 bases in the middle. CDR1 is ENHRY, CDR2 SYGVKD, per germline.

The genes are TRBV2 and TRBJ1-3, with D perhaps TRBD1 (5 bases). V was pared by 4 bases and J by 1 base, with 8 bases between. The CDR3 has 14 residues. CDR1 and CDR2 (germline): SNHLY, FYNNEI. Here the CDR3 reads CASSVRGSGNTIYF. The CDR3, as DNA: TGTGCCAGCAGTGTGAGGGGATCTGGAAACACCATATATTTT. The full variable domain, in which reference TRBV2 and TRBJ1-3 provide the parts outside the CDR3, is EPEVTQTPSHQVTQMGQEVILRCVPISNHLYFYWYRQILGQKVEFLVSFYNNEISEKSEIFDDQFSVERPDGSNFTLKIRSTKLEDSAMYFCASSVRGSGNTIYFGEGSWLTVV.

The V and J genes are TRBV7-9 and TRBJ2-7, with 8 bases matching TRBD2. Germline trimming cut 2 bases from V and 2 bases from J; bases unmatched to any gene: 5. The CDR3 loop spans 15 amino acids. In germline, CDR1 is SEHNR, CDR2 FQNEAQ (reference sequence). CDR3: CASSLSGGGAYEQYF. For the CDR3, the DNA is TGTGCCAGCAGCTTAAGCGGGGGTGGCGCCTACGAGCAGTACTTC.

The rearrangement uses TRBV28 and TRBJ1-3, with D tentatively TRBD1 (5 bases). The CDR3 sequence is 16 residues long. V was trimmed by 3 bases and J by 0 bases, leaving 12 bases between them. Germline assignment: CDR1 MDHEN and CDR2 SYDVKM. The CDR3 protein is CASSFPRGSSGNTIYF. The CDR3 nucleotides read TGTGCCAGCAGTTTTCCTCGGGGGAGCTCTGGAAACACCATATATTTT.

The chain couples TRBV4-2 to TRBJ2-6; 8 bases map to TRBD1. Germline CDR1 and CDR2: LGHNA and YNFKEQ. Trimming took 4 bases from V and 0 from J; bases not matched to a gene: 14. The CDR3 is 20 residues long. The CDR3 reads CASSLRTSTGVGSGANVLTF. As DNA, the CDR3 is TGTGCCAGCAGCCTCCGAACTTCGACAGGGGTAGGCTCTGGGGCCAACGTCCTGACTTTC.

The CDR3 is CASRDNGTSGDNEQFF. For the CDR3, the DNA is TGTGCCAGCAGGGACAATGGGACTAGCGGGGACAATGAGCAGTTCTTC. The chain carries TRBV6-7 and TRBJ2-1, with 13 bases identical to TRBD2. TRBV6-7 is assigned to the ORF class and has an uncertain function. The CDR3 is made up of 16 amino acids. Unmatched junction bases numbered 7, after V lost 6 bases and J lost 5 bases.

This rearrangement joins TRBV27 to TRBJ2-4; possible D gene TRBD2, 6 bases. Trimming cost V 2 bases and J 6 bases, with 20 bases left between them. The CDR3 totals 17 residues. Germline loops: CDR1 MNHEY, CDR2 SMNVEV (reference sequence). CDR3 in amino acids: CASSLEYRTGGINIQYF. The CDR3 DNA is TGTGCCAGCAGTTTAGAATATAGGACCGGGGGAATAAACATTCAGTACTTC.

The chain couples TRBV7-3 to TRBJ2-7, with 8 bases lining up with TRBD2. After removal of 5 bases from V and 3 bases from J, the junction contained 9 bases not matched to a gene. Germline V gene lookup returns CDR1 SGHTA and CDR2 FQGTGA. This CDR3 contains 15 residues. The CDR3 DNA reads TGTGCCAGCAGCCCTTCCGGCGGGGGGATCTACGAGCAGTACTTC. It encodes CASSPSGGGIYEQYF.

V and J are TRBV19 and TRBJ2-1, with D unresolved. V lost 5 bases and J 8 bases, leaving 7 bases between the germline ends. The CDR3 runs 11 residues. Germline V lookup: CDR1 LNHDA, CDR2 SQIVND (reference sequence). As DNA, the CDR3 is TGTGCCAGTAGTGGGCGTTATGAGCAGTTCTTC. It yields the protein CASSGRYEQFF.

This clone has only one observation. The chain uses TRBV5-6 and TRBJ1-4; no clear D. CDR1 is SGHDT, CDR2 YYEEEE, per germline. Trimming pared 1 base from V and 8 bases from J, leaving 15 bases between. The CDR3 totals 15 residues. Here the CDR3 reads CASSLPGPGEEKLFF. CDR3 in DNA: TGTGCCAGCAGCTTGCCGGGCCCCGGCGAAGAAAAACTGTTTTTT. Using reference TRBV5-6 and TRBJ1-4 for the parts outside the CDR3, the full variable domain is DAGVTQSPTHLIKTRGQQVTLRCSPKSGHDTVSWYQQALGQGPQFIFQYYEEEERQRGNFPDRFSGHQFPNYSSELNVNALLLGDSALYLCASSLPGPGEEKLFFGSGTQLSVL.

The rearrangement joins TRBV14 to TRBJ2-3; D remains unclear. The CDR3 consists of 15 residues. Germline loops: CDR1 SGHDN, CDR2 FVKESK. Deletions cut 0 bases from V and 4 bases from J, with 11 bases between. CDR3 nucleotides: TGTGCCAGCAGCCAAGATATCTCCGTGGCAGATACGCAGTATTTT. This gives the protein CASSQDISVADTQYF.

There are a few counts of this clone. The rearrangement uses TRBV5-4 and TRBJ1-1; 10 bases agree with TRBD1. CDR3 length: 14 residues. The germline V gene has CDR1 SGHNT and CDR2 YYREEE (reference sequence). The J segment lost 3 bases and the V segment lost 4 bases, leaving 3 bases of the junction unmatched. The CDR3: CASSRQGADTEAFF. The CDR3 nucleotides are TGTGCCAGCAGCAGACAGGGGGCGGACACTGAAGCTTTCTTT.

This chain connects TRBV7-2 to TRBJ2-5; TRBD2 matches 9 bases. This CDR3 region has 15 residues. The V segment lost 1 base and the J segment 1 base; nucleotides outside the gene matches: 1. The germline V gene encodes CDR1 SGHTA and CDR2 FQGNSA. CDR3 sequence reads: CASSLGSGGQETQYF. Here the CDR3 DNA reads TGTGCCAGCAGCTTAGGTAGCGGGGGCCAAGAGACCCAGTACTTC.

The CDR3 loop reads CASSIPGHPTEAFF. The CDR3 region has the DNA TGTGCCAGTAGTATTCCGGGCCACCCGACTGAAGCTTTCTTT. The gene calls are TRBV19 and TRBJ1-1, with D uncertain. The CDR3 spans 14 residues. V shed 3 bases and J shed 5 bases, with 13 bases lying between them. The V gene's germline CDR1 is LNHDA and CDR2 SQIVND (reference sequence).

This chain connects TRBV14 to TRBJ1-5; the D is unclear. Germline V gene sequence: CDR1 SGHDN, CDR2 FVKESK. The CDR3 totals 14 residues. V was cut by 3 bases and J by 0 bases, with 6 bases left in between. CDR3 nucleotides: TGTGCCAGCAGCCATGCGAATAGCAATCAGCCCCAGCATTTT. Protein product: CASSHANSNQPQHF. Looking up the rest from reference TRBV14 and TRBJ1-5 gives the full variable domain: EAGVTQFPSHSVIEKGQTVTLRCDPISGHDNLYWYRRVMGKEIKFLLHFVKESKQDESGMPNNRFLAERTGGTYSTLKVQPAELEDSGVYFCASSHANSNQPQHFGDGTRLSIL.